This TCR beta chain derives from a study of cytomegalovirus exposure and HLA in healthy donors. Only a few counts were recorded for this clone. The antigen is undetermined. There were likely unrecorded immune exposures, though donors were nominally healthy when sampled. The study's findings and limits: In a later analysis, TCR beta V- and J-gene trimming was associated with a missense DCLRE1C variant. According to an earlier analysis, most TCR beta V segments yielded productive rearrangements about 90% or about 30% of the time.

PCR was performed using 60 Vbeta and 13 Jbeta primers. In the source study's methods: It was a later analysis that counted about 80 million unique TCR beta chains, of which about 10 million were shared. Libraries were prepared by immunoSEQ multiplex PCR; TCRdb keeps only in-frame clonotypes and omits some of them. V, J and clone size reflect that table, while D and trimming were determined from the DNA. The sample has about 110,000 clones, 55% to 75% seen once; the top ten hold 5.4%. This CDR3 has 14 amino acids. From germline, CDR1 is GTSNPN and CDR2 SVGIG (reference sequence). With V trimmed by 1 base and J by 6 bases, 5 bases remained unmatched.

The source is a woman aged 70 to 79 in good health and CMV-seropositive. The sequenced sample was PBMCs. The rearrangement joins TRBV30 to TRBJ1-5, with 8 nucleotides matching TRBD1. The CDR3 nucleotides are TGTGCCTGGAGTGCCGACAGGGGTGGTCAGCCCCAGCATTTT. Amino acids: CAWSADRGGQPQHF.